The TCR beta chain under discussion was sequenced for a study of T cell responses to AZD1222 COVID-19 vaccine. General study results and limits: There were mostly white British donors and more females than males, and clonal diversity was possibly underestimated.

In regard to this clone: What it recognizes is unknown.

The CDR3 length is 13 residues. The V segment lost 6 bases and the J segment 3 bases; nucleotides outside the gene matches: 2. CDR1 is SGHTA and CDR2 is FQGNSA in the germline V gene. Sequencing used immunoSEQ multiplex PCR; TCRdb keeps in-frame clones, though not all of them. The sample holds some 78,000 clones; about four fifths are singletons and the top ten take about 1.3%. The TCR was taken from an adult who received the AZD1222 COVID-19 vaccine. The chain is built from TRBV7-2 and TRBJ2-3, with TRBD1 matching 8 bases. Sample: peripheral blood, taken 28 days after the second AZD1222 dose. Written as DNA, the CDR3 is TGTGCCAGCAGGACAGGGGTAACAGATACGCAGTATTTT. It is translated as CASRTGVTDTQYF.